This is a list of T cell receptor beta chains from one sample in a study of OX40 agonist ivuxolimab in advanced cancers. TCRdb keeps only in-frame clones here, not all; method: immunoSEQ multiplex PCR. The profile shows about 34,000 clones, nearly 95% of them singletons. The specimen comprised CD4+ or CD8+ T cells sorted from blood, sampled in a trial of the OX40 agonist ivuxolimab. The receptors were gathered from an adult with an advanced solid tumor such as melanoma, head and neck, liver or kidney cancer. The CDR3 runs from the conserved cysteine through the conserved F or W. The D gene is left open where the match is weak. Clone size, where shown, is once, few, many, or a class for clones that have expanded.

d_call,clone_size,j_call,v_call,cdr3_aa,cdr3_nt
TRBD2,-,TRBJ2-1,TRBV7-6,CASSLPGGNEQFF,TGTGCCAGCAGCTTACCGGGAGGGAATGAGCAGTTCTTC
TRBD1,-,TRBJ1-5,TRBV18,CASSSFLGQGANQPQHF,TGTGCCAGCTCGTCATTCTTGGGGCAGGGGGCAAATCAGCCCCAGCATTTT
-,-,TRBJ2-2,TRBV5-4,CASSLDPRQGTGELFF,TGTGCCAGCAGCTTGGACCCCAGACAAGGCACCGGGGAGCTGTTTTTT
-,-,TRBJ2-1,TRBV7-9,CASSFWDSNNEQFF,TGTGCCAGCAGCTTCTGGGACTCAAACAATGAGCAGTTCTTC
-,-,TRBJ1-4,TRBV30,CAWSVIRSQDREKLFF,TGTGCCTGGAGTGTAATTCGGTCTCAGGATCGCGAAAAACTGTTTTTT
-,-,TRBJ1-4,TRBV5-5,CASSLGGVLEKLFF,TGTGCCAGCAGCTTGGGCGGGGTTTTGGAAAAACTGTTTTTT
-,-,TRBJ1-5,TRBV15,CATSSGYGNQPQHF,TGTGCCACCAGCTCGGGGTACGGCAATCAGCCCCAGCATTTT
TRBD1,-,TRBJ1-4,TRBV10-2,CASSDRSQGQRNEKLFF,TGCGCCAGCAGTGATAGATCCCAGGGACAGCGTAATGAAAAACTGTTTTTT
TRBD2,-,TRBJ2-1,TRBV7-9,CASSPKAGERASYNEQFF,TGTGCCAGCAGTCCCAAAGCGGGGGAGAGGGCGTCCTACAATGAGCAGTTCTTC
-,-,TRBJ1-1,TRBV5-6,CASSFGRTNTEAFF,TGTGCCAGCAGCTTCGGACGGACGAACACTGAAGCTTTCTTT
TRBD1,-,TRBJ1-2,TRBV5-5,CASSRDREYGYTF,TGTGCCAGCAGTCGTGACAGGGAATATGGCTACACCTTC
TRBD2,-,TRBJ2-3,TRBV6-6,CASSGLAGPTDTQYF,TGTGCCAGCAGTGGACTAGCGGGACCCACAGATACGCAGTATTTT
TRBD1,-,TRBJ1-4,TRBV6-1,CASTPDRVGEKLFF,TGTGCCAGCACCCCGGACAGGGTGGGTGAAAAACTGTTTTTT
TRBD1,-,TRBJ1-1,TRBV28,CASSETGGRPEAFF,TGTGCCAGCAGTGAAACAGGGGGACGGCCTGAAGCTTTCTTT
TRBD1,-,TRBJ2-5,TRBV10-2,CASREGQGVETQYF,TGCGCCAGCAGAGAAGGACAGGGAGTAGAGACCCAGTACTTC
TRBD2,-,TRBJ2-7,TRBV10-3,CAIRTSGGQTVGDQYF,TGTGCCATCAGGACTAGCGGGGGCCAAACGGTCGGGGACCAGTACTTC
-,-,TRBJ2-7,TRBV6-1,CASSYHYEQYF,TGTGCCAGCAGCTACCACTACGAGCAGTACTTC
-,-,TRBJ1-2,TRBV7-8,CASTLTFGYGYTF,TGTGCCAGCACCTTGACATTTGGCTATGGCTACACCTTC
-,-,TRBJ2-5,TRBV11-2,CASSSEGRDQETQYF,TGTGCCAGCAGTTCGGAAGGACGGGATCAAGAGACCCAGTACTTC
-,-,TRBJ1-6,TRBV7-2,CASSLAGVNSPLHF,TGTGCCAGCAGCTTAGCAGGGGTGAATTCACCCCTCCACTTT
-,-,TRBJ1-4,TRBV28,CASSPRGEKLFF,TGTGCCAGCAGTCCGAGGGGGGAAAAACTGTTTTTT
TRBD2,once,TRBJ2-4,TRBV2,CASSERASGAPVTQYF,TGTGCCAGCAGTGAGAGGGCTAGCGGGGCCCCCGTTACCCAGTACTTC
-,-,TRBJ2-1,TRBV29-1,CSSMGGAGWDNEQFF,TGCAGCTCTATGGGGGGTGCGGGGTGGGACAATGAGCAGTTCTTC
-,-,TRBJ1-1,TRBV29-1,CSAQDLMNTEAFF,TGCAGCGCCCAGGACCTCATGAACACTGAAGCTTTCTTT
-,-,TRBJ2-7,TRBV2,CASTSAYEQYF,TGTGCCAGCACATCGGCCTACGAGCAGTACTTC
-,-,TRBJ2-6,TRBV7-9,CASSIVPGANVLTF,TGTGCCAGCAGCATAGTACCTGGGGCCAACGTCCTGACTTTC
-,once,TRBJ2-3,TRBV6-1,CASRTPGPDTQYF,TGTGCCAGCCGAACCCCCGGCCCAGATACGCAGTATTTT
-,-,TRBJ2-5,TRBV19,CASRLTTDQETQYF,TGTGCCAGTAGACTAACGACCGACCAAGAGACCCAGTACTTC
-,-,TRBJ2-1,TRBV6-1,CASSEALRGHNEQFF,TGTGCCAGCAGTGAAGCTCTCCGGGGGCACAATGAGCAGTTCTTC
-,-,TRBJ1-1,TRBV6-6,CASSYSMRNTEAFF,TGTGCCAGCAGTTACTCGATGCGGAACACTGAAGCTTTCTTT
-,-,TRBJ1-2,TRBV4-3,CASSQDLGFLVYTF,TGCGCCAGCAGCCAAGATTTGGGTTTCTTGGTCTACACCTTC
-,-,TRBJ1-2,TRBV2,CASSDLGGGYTF,TGTGCCAGCAGTGACCTGGGGGGTGGCTACACCTTC
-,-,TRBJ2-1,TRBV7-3,CASSLLSSGLYNEQFF,TGTGCCAGCAGCTTACTCTCCAGCGGGCTCTACAATGAGCAGTTCTTC
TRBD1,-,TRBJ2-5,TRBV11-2,CASKTGSNQETQYF,TGTGCCAGCAAGACAGGGTCCAACCAAGAGACCCAGTACTTC
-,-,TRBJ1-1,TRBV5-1,CASSPRGDTEAFF,TGCGCCAGCAGCCCCAGGGGAGACACTGAAGCTTTCTTT
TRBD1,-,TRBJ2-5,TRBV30,CAWSVFNRGRGETQYF,TGTGCCTGGAGTGTTTTTAACAGGGGGAGAGGAGAGACCCAGTACTTC
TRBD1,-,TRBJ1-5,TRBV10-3,CAISEREGADQPQHF,TGTGCCATCAGTGAGCGGGAGGGGGCGGATCAGCCCCAGCATTTT
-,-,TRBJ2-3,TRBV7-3,CASSLTVLDTQYF,TGTGCCAGCAGCTTAACCGTTTTGGATACGCAGTATTTT
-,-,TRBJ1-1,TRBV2,CASSEIGTGAAEAFF,TGTGCCAGCAGTGAGATCGGGACTGGAGCTGCTGAAGCTTTCTTT
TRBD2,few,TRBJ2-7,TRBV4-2,CASSQDLPSGEYYEQYF,TGTGCCAGCAGCCAAGATTTGCCTAGCGGGGAATACTACGAGCAGTACTTC
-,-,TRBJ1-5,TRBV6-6,CASSYSVGEGQPQHF,TGTGCCAGCAGTTACTCGGTCGGGGAGGGCCAGCCCCAGCATTTT
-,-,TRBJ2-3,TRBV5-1,CASSFLGGTRFGDTQYF,TGCGCCAGCAGCTTTCTTGGCGGGACAAGGTTTGGGGATACGCAGTATTTT
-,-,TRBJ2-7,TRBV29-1,CSVARGSSYEQYF,TGCAGCGTTGCTAGGGGAAGCTCCTACGAGCAGTACTTC
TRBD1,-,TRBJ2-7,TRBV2,CASSDGTGGSLSSYEQYF,TGTGCCAGCAGTGATGGGACAGGGGGATCCCTGAGCTCCTACGAGCAGTACTTC
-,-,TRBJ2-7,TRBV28,CASTPGDSVYEQYF,TGTGCCAGCACCCCTGGGGACTCGGTCTACGAGCAGTACTTC